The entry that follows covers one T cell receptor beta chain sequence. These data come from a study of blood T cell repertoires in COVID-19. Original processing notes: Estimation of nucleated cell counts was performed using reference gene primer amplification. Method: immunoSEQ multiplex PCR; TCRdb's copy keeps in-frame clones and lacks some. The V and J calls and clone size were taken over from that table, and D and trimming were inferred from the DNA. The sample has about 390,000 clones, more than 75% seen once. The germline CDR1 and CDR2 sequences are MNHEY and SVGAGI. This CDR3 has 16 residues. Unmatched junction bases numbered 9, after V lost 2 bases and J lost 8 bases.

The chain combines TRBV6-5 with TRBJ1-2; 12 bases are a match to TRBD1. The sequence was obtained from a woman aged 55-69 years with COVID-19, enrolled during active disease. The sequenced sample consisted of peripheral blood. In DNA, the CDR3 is TGTGCCAGCAGTTACCGGACACCGGGACAGGGGGCGGGCTACACCTTC. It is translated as CASSYRTPGQGAGYTF.